This entry describes one T cell receptor beta chain. Across eight separate reactions for each sample, cDNA was made. TCRdb reanalyzed the 5' RACE reads, giving one entry per CDR3 protein sequence and no DNA. The table lists about 440,000 distinct CDR3 sequences, with around 2.4% in the top ten. These data come from a study of monozygotic twins with inflammatory bowel disease. CDR3 length equals 15 residues. Germline V CDR1 and CDR2: ENHRY, SYGVKD. Total RNA isolation used whole blood (no T cell sorting was performed). What was sequenced was blood. The clonotype originates from a human donor with ulcerative colitis or Crohn's disease, or a healthy co-twin of an affected twin (not recorded which). This rearrangement joins TRBV10-3 to TRBJ2-2. CDR3 sequence reads: CAISAIAESTGELFF.